This TCR beta chain stems from a study of graft-versus-host responses after intestinal transplantation. Across the study: Grafts were multivisceral, liver-intestinal, or isolated intestinal. Study results and limitations: Some patients had graft-donor T cell macrochimerism. In their allografts, the ratios of graft-versus-host to host-versus-graft T cell clones were high.

This clone occurred once. What it binds is unknown. The table came from immunoSEQ multiplex PCR; TCRdb's copy has only in-frame clones and leaves some out. The sample lists over 100,000 clones; 85% to 95% were seen once. The germline V and J ends were trimmed by 3 bases and 5 bases, with 20 bases remaining between them. The germline gives CDR1 MDHEN, CDR2 SYDVKM. CDR3 length: 16 amino acids. The TCR sequence derives from a human donor who was the organ donor for an intestinal transplant. Sequenced here: unstimulated CD8+ T cells sorted from spleen or lymph node cells, sampled before transplant. The genes are TRBV28 and TRBJ2-7; TRBD1 is a possible D gene (5 bases). DNA for the CDR3: TGTGCCAGCAGTTTCCCAGGGCCCCTAGGGATCCACGAGCAGTACTTC. Protein sequence: CASSFPGPLGIHEQYF.